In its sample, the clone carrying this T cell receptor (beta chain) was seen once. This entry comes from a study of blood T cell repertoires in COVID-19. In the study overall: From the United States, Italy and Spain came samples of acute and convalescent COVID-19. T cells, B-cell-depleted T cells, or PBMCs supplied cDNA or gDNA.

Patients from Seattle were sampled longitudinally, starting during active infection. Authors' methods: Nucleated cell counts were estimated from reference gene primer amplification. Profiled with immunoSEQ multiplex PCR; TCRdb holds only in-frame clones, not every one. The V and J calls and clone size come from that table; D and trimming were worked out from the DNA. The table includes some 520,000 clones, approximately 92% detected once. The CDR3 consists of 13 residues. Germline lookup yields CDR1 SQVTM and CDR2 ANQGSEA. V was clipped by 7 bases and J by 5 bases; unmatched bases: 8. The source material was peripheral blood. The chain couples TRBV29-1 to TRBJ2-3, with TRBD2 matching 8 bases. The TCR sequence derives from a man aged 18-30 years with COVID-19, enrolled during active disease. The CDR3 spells CSATDGREDTQYF. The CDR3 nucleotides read TGCAGCGCTACCGACGGGAGGGAAGATACGCAGTATTTT.